What follows are 5 T cell receptor beta chains derived from one specimen sequenced in a study of OX40 agonist ivuxolimab in advanced cancers. Library generation was performed with the immunoSEQ multiplex PCR assay. TCRdb took this table from immuneACCESS and kept in-frame rearrangements with V and J called. Such tables lack part of the clones; where checked against another copy, unresolved V genes explain under half of the gap, and the rest is unexplained. For this sample there are tens of thousands of clones; 84% appear just once. About 37% of the sample is held by the ten biggest clonotypes. The specimen comprised CD4+ or CD8+ T cells sorted from blood, sampled in a trial of the OX40 agonist ivuxolimab. The receptors were gathered from an adult with an advanced solid tumor such as melanoma, head and neck, liver or kidney cancer.

This clone was observed once. The chain couples TRBV2 to TRBJ1-1; D gene unclear. This CDR3 is 13 amino acids long. Germline V gene lookup returns CDR1 SNHLY and CDR2 FYNNEI. V gave up 6 bases and J gave up 2 bases, with 10 bases separating them. The CDR3 loop is CASRWQENTEAFF. The CDR3 DNA sequence: TGTGCCAGCAGGTGGCAGGAAAACACTGAAGCTTTCTTT. The full variable domain, rest sourced from reference TRBV2 and TRBJ1-1, is EPEVTQTPSHQVTQMGQEVILRCVPISNHLYFYWYRQILGQKVEFLVSFYNNEISEKSEIFDDQFSVERPDGSNFTLKIRSTKLEDSAMYFCASRWQENTEAFFGQGTRLTVV.

The V and J genes are TRBV7-3 and TRBJ2-3; D is unresolved. CDR3 size: 15 residues. V was shortened by 1 base and J by 0 bases, with 8 bases between the two germline ends. The germline CDR1 and CDR2 sequences are SGHTA and FQGTGA. The CDR3 region has the DNA TGTGCCAGCAGCTTAAATCCCTCTAGCACAGATACGCAGTATTTT. Its protein product is CASSLNPSSTDTQYF.

The genes are TRBV7-9 and TRBJ1-5, with D possibly TRBD1 on 6 matching bases. The CDR3 extends over 15 amino acids. Germline V gives CDR1 SEHNR, CDR2 FQNEAQ (reference sequence). V was trimmed by 4 bases and J by 0 bases, leaving 10 bases between them. CDR3 residues: CASSSTGISNQPQHF. The CDR3 bases are TGTGCCAGCAGCTCAACAGGGATTAGCAATCAGCCCCAGCATTTT.

V is TRBV11-2 and J is TRBJ2-3, with D maybe TRBD2 (5 bases). Trimming cost V 3 bases and J 0 bases, with 7 bases left between them. This CDR3 is built from 14 residues. CDR1 is SGHAT, CDR2 FQNNGV, per germline. CDR3 in amino acids: CASSFGESTDTQYF. As DNA, the CDR3 is TGTGCCAGCAGCTTCGGGGAGAGCACAGATACGCAGTATTTT.

The chain carries TRBV10-3 and TRBJ2-5; D is perhaps TRBD2 (5 bases). The ends were cut back, 6 bases at V and 2 bases at J, with 16 bases in the middle. Germline CDR1 is ENHRY and CDR2 is SYGVKD. The CDR3 consists of 15 residues. The CDR3 coding sequence is TGTGCCATCAGACCTAATTCGGGCGGGCAAGAGACCCAGTACTTC. It specifies CAIRPNSGGQETQYF.